This TCR beta chain was documented in a study of blood T cell repertoires in COVID-19. Study context: COVID-19 samples collected from the United States, Italy and Spain covered acute and convalescent phases. From T cells, B-cell-depleted T cells, or PBMCs came the material, which was cDNA or gDNA.

This CDR3 spans 15 amino acids. V dropped 0 bases and J dropped 3 bases, with 8 bases sitting between them. The germline CDR1 and CDR2 sequences are MNHEY and SMNVEV (reference sequence). Patients at the Seattle site were enrolled during active infection and followed longitudinally. Per the original methods: Counts of nucleated cells, estimated from reference gene primer amplification, were obtained. Sequencing used immunoSEQ multiplex PCR; TCRdb keeps in-frame clones, though not all of them. Clonal size and the V and J genes are those of that table, whereas D and trimming came from the DNA. The table shows hundreds of thousands of clones, with approximately 91% occurring only once.

V gene TRBV27 combines with J gene TRBJ2-2; a weak D match, TRBD2 (7 bases). This receptor was obtained from a woman aged 50 to 60 with COVID-19, enrolled during active disease. The specimen sequenced was peripheral blood. The chain's CDR3 is CASSLSGGHTGELFF. The DNA of the CDR3 is TGTGCCAGCAGTTTATCGGGGGGGCACACCGGGGAGCTGTTTTTT.